This passage covers 21 T cell receptor beta chains from one sample sequenced in a study of blood T cell repertoires in COVID-19. Generated by immunoSEQ multiplex PCR, the TCRdb table keeps only in-frame clones and is missing some. The data contain tens of thousands of clones, 75% to 85% of them singletons. Sequenced: peripheral blood. The receptors here all came from a woman aged 70 to 79 with acute or convalescent COVID-19.

This clone turned up a few times. The chain uses TRBV6-5 and TRBJ1-6, with TRBD1 identical over 11 bases. The germline V gene encodes CDR1 MNHEY and CDR2 SVGAGI. The CDR3 runs to 15 residues. V trimming: 4 bases; J trimming: 7 bases; junction bases outside the gene matches: 3. The CDR3 is CASSFGTGGNSPLHF. CDR3 in DNA: TGTGCCAGCAGTTTCGGGACAGGGGGGAATTCACCCCTCCACTTT.

The chain couples TRBV5-5 to TRBJ2-1; no clear D gene. Germline values: CDR1 SGHKS, CDR2 YYEKEE (reference sequence). The CDR3 runs to 15 residues. The V end was cut by 0 bases, the J end by 1 base, with 8 bases between. The CDR3 is CASSLDAISYNEQFF. The CDR3 region has the DNA TGTGCCAGCAGCTTGGACGCGATATCCTACAATGAGCAGTTCTTC.

This chain connects TRBV5-1 to TRBJ2-5; 7 positions agree with TRBD2. Germline assignment: CDR1 SGHRS and CDR2 YFSETQ. The CDR3 spans 15 residues. The trim removed 2 bases at V and 3 bases at J, leaving 7 bases unmatched. The CDR3 is CASSFLGTNEETQYF. The CDR3 nucleotides read TGCGCCAGCAGCTTCCTTGGGACTAACGAAGAGACCCAGTACTTC.

The V and J genes are TRBV19 and TRBJ2-3, with 10 bases matching TRBD2. V trimming: 9 bases; J trimming: 4 bases; junction bases outside the gene matches: 10. CDR1 LNHDA and CDR2 SQIVND come from the germline V gene (reference sequence). The length of the CDR3 is 15 residues. CDR3 region: CASRDWSGGADTQYF. DNA for the CDR3: TGTGCCAGCCGGGACTGGAGCGGGGGGGCAGATACGCAGTATTTT.

As regards this clone: Other DNA sequences of this sample code for an identical CDR3. CDR3 sequence (DNA): TGTGCCAGCAGTTACTCTGTAGAGAACACTGAAGCTTTCTTT. Residues: CASSYSVENTEAFF. V usage is TRBV6-2 or TRBV6-3 and J usage is TRBJ1-1; no definite D call. CDR3 length: 14 residues. V lost 0 bases and J lost 1, with 6 bases in between. Germline assignment: CDR1 MNHEY and CDR2 SVGEGT.

V is TRBV6-5 and J is TRBJ2-1, with a tentative D call TRBD1 (5 bases). Germline CDR1 is MNHEY and CDR2 is SVGAGI. The V end lost 1 base, the J end lost 5 bases, and 12 bases lay between the germline ends. The CDR3 totals 15 residues. This CDR3 reads CASSYFGRADNEQFF. CDR3 sequence (DNA): TGTGCCAGCAGTTACTTTGGCAGGGCGGACAATGAGCAGTTCTTC.

The chain carries TRBV5-1 and TRBJ2-5; TRBD2 aligns across 10 bases. V shed 6 bases, J shed 5 bases, and the junction held 10 bases outside the gene matches. The CDR3 has 15 residues. CDR1 and CDR2 (germline): SGHRS, YFSETQ. CDR3 region: CASIEAGGPRETQYF. The DNA of the CDR3 is TGCGCCAGCATCGAAGCGGGGGGGCCTAGGGAGACCCAGTACTTC.

The chain couples TRBV7-2 to TRBJ1-2; D call uncertain. The CDR3 runs to 14 residues. Trimming took 2 bases from V and 1 from J, leaving 8 bases between them. Germline assignment: CDR1 SGHTA and CDR2 FQGNSA. The CDR3 sequence: CASSLLGSNYGYTF. In nucleotides, the CDR3 is TGTGCCAGCAGCTTATTGGGCAGTAACTATGGCTACACCTTC.

The chain links TRBV3-1 (or the pseudogene TRBV3-2) to TRBJ1-5; TRBD1 matches 10 bases. The V gene's germline CDR1 is LGHDT and CDR2 YNNKEL (reference sequence). This CDR3 contains 17 residues. J gave up 4 bases and V 4 bases, and 10 bases lay outside the gene matches. The CDR3 coding sequence is TGTGCCAGCAGCCTAAGTCTAGGACAGGGGGAAAATCAGCCCCAGCATTTT. It codes for CASSLSLGQGENQPQHF.

The V and J genes are TRBV7-2 and TRBJ1-3; D uncertain. Germline V CDR1 and CDR2: SGHTA, FQGNSA. CDR3 size: 14 residues. Between the trimmed V and J ends, which lost 5 bases and 0 bases, there was a span of 8 bases. Here the CDR3 reads CASSPAPSGNTIYF. DNA of the CDR3: TGTGCCAGCAGCCCTGCGCCCTCTGGAAACACCATATATTTT.

The chain carries TRBV7-3 and TRBJ1-3; TRBD1 agrees at 8 bases. J was trimmed by 13 bases and V by 5 bases; bases with no gene match: 10. The V gene's germline CDR1 is SGHTA and CDR2 FQGTGA. The CDR3 totals 13 residues. The CDR3 DNA reads as TGTGCCAGCAGCCAAAACTCAGGGGGCGAGATATATTTT. Its translation: CASSQNSGGEIYF.

The rearrangement links TRBV6-2 or TRBV6-3 to TRBJ2-3, with 7 bases lining up with TRBD2. The germline CDR1 and CDR2 sequences are MNHEY and SVGEGT. The J segment lost 1 base and the V segment lost 0 bases, leaving 10 bases of the junction unmatched. The CDR3 spans 18 residues. Here the CDR3 DNA reads TGTGCCAGCAGTTACTCGTTGGGGGGGGGACCCCGCACAGATACGCAGTATTTT. Its protein product is CASSYSLGGGPRTDTQYF.

V and J are TRBV18 and TRBJ1-2; 8 bases match TRBD1. The V segment lost 0 bases and the J segment 7 bases; nucleotides outside the gene matches: 7. The CDR3 is 15 amino acids. CDR1 is KGHSH and CDR2 is LQKENI in the germline V gene. CDR3 sequence: CASSPPGQVSFGYTF. For the CDR3, the DNA is TGTGCCAGCTCACCACCGGGACAGGTGTCCTTTGGCTACACCTTC.

The J gene is TRBJ2-3, the V gene TRBV24-1, with D possibly matching TRBD2 (6 bases). Germline V lookup: CDR1 KGHDR, CDR2 SFDVKD. CDR3 length: 16 amino acids. Deletions cut 4 bases from V and 0 bases from J, with 13 bases between. This chain's CDR3 is CATSEPYGGSTDTQYF. The CDR3 DNA follows: TGTGCCACCAGTGAACCATACGGAGGGAGCACAGATACGCAGTATTTT.

The CDR3 loop is CASAGTDNQPQHF. The CDR3 DNA follows: TGTGCCAGCGCCGGGACAGACAATCAGCCCCAGCATTTT. The genes are TRBV6-1 and TRBJ1-5, with TRBD1 matching over 7 bases. Germline trimming cut 8 bases from V and 3 bases from J; bases unmatched to any gene: 4. CDR1 and CDR2 from the germline V gene are MNHNS and SASEGT. The length of the CDR3 is 13 residues.

This clone was seen only a few times. The chain links TRBV19 to TRBJ1-6; D is undetermined. Germline values: CDR1 LNHDA, CDR2 SQIVND (reference sequence). Trimming left V 3 bases short and J 6 bases short, with 9 bases between. This CDR3 contains 14 residues. The CDR3 DNA sequence: TGTGCCAGTAGTATTGACATAGTTAATTCACCCCTCCACTTT. Its protein is CASSIDIVNSPLHF.

This chain joins TRBV25-1 and TRBJ2-3; 7 positions match TRBD1. This CDR3 region has 15 residues. Germline assignment: CDR1 MGHDK and CDR2 SYGVNS. V dropped 4 bases and J dropped 4; count of bases not matched to a gene: 8. CDR3 protein: CASSAIDRAADTQYF. The CDR3 region has the DNA TGTGCCAGCAGTGCCATTGACAGGGCGGCAGATACGCAGTATTTT.

This CDR3 is CASSGGTEAFF. The CDR3 DNA reads as TGCGCCAGCAGCGGGGGGACTGAAGCTTTCTTT. This sequence joins TRBV4-1 and TRBJ1-1, with a tentative D call TRBD1 (5 bases). The CDR3 is 11 amino acids. The germline V gene encodes CDR1 MGHRA and CDR2 YSYEKL. Trimming stripped 5 bases from V and 5 bases from J, with 6 bases between.

The chain employs TRBV9 and TRBJ2-6, with TRBD1 identical over 7 bases. The V and J ends lost 3 bases and 0 bases, in that order; junction bases with no gene match: 6. CDR3 size: 17 residues. Germline V gives CDR1 SGDLS, CDR2 YYNGEE. CDR3 DNA sequence: TGTGCCAGCAGCGGGGGACAGCTTACCTCTGGGGCCAACGTCCTGACTTTC. Its translation is CASSGGQLTSGANVLTF.

The chain joins TRBV18 to TRBJ1-1; TRBD1 matches 8 bases. V shed 0 bases, J shed 3 bases, and the junction held 9 bases outside the gene matches. CDR3 length: 17 amino acids. The germline V gene encodes CDR1 KGHSH and CDR2 LQKENI. In nucleotides, the CDR3 is TGTGCCAGCTCACCACCGCGGGCAGGGGGCTTGTACACTGAAGCTTTCTTT. Amino acid sequence: CASSPPRAGGLYTEAFF.

The rearrangement uses TRBV6-5 and TRBJ1-1, with 7 bases identical to TRBD1. V was pared by 1 base and J by 8 bases, with 10 bases of the junction left unmatched. Per the germline V gene, CDR1 is MNHEY and CDR2 is SVGAGI. The CDR3 totals 15 residues. In DNA form, the CDR3 reads TGTGCCAGCAGTTACTGGGGCAGGGGGGCGATAGAAGCTTTCTTT. It translates to CASSYWGRGAIEAFF.